This paragraph reports one T cell receptor (beta chain). CDR1 is SGHRS and CDR2 is YFSETQ in the germline V gene. The CDR3 totals 15 residues. Trimming at V came to 4 bases and at J to 5 bases, leaving 9 bases not matched to a gene. This table comes from immunoSEQ multiplex PCR, and its TCRdb copy is limited to in-frame clones, with some not included. The sample lists a few hundred thousand clones; roughly nine tenths were seen once. This record comes from a study of blood T cell repertoires in COVID-19. Overall study: What the recovered Cohort 3 donors had was two negative PCRs, clearance, or symptom resolution.

The chain is built from TRBV5-1 and TRBJ2-1, with TRBD1 matching over 7 bases. The sample consisted of PBMCs or T cells enriched from blood (not recorded which). The TCR was taken from a woman in her forties or fifties in a cohort exposed to, infected with or recovered from COVID-19 (not recorded which). The CDR3: CASSVNRGMHNEQFF. The CDR3 nucleotides are TGCGCCAGCAGCGTTAACAGGGGAATGCACAATGAGCAGTTCTTC.